This T cell receptor beta chain came from a study of blood T cells in healthy people across ages. Notes on the study in general: Expanded clonotype changes were possibly confounded by unknown donor CMV status.

Then a second PCR, running roughly 7 to 11 cycles, was carried out with a sample-barcoded 5' primer and a J-beta primer mix. With 12 random nucleotides, a template-switch adaptor tagged each individual cDNA molecule. TCRdb itself ran the 5' RACE reads through MiXCR, one entry per CDR3 protein. The sample includes fewer than 2 million distinct CDR3 sequences, around 40% of them seen just once. Points on this clonotype: Its antigen is undetermined.

Trimming shortened V by 4 bases and J by 4 bases, and 14 bases separated the two germline ends. From germline, CDR1 is DFQATT and CDR2 SNEGSKA (reference sequence). The CDR3 runs 13 residues. There were at least 6 micrograms of total RNA extracted from every sample. The clonotype was recovered from a human donor in good health. Source material: blood. The rearrangement uses TRBV20-1 and TRBJ2-7, with D perhaps matching TRBD1 or TRBD2 (5 bases each). For the CDR3, the DNA is TGCAGTGCTACCCCCGGGACGGGATACGAGCAGTACTTC. It is translated as CSATPGTGYEQYF.